Listed below are T cell receptor beta chains from one sample, sequenced in a study of CD8 T cells in ankylosing spondylitis. TCRdb reprocessed the 5' RACE reads via MiXCR and lists one record per CDR3 protein. This table holds about 150,000 distinct CDR3 sequences, about 6.7% found once. The sequencing sample was made of blood, either unsorted or a sorted T cell fraction (not recorded which). Source of these receptors: a female donor with ankylosing spondylitis or in good health (not recorded which). Both conserved end residues are part of each CDR3. D genes are given only for firm matches. A clone size is listed for some rows: how often the clone was seen (once, few, many), or a class if it is expanded.

many,14,-,TRBV30,TRBJ2-2,CACRTSGGTGELFF,TGTGCCTGTAGAACCAGTGGTGGGACCGGGGAGCTGTTTTTT
-,15,-,TRBV4-1,TRBJ2-3,CASSQDWIASDTQYF,TGCGCCAGCAGCCAAGATTGGATAGCTTCAGATACGCAGTATTTT
few,14,-,TRBV7-2,TRBJ2-3,CASSLGPGVDTQYF,TGTGCCAGCAGCTTAGGCCCGGGGGTGGATACGCAGTATTTT
-,15,TRBD1,TRBV7-2,TRBJ2-1,CASSQIQGALDEQFF,TGTGCCAGCAGCCAAATACAGGGGGCCTTAGATGAGCAGTTCTTC
many,15,TRBD2,TRBV4-2,TRBJ2-7,CASSLLAGGRDEQYF,TGTGCCAGCAGCCTCCTAGCGGGGGGGCGGGACGAGCAGTACTTC
few,16,-,TRBV14,TRBJ2-5,CASSPTRDIWKETQYF,TGTGCCAGCAGCCCTACCCGGGACATATGGAAAGAGACCCAGTACTTC
few,12,-,TRBV10-3,TRBJ2-7,CAISPGTYEQYF,TGTGCCATCAGTCCAGGGACCTACGAGCAGTACTTC
-,11,-,TRBV2,TRBJ2-2,CASTFDRELFF,TGTGCCAGCACGTTTGATAGGGAGCTGTTTTTT
many,13,-,TRBV7-9,TRBJ1-1,CASSLAADREAFF,TGTGCCAGCAGCTTAGCGGCGGACAGAGAAGCTTTCTTT
many,16,TRBD2,TRBV11-2,TRBJ2-3,CASSLASQGGADTQYF,TGTGCCAGCAGCTTAGCGTCGCAGGGAGGGGCAGATACGCAGTATTTT
-,15,TRBD1,TRBV29-1,TRBJ1-1,CSVTETGTVNTEAFF,TGCAGCGTTACCGAGACCGGGACAGTGAACACTGAAGCTTTCTTT
many,13,-,TRBV5-1,TRBJ1-1,CASRAELNTEAFF,TGCGCCAGCAGGGCAGAGCTGAACACTGAAGCTTTCTTT
many,15,TRBD1,TRBV5-1,TRBJ1-4,CASSLPGTGDEKLFF,TGCGCCAGCAGCTTGCCGGGTACAGGGGATGAAAAACTGTTTTTT
many,14,-,TRBV12-3/TRBV12-4,TRBJ2-1,CASSRQSSYNEQFF,TGTGCCAGCAGTAGACAGAGCTCCTACAATGAGCAGTTCTTC
once,13,-,TRBV7-8,TRBJ1-1,CASSLSRAAEAFF,TGTGCCAGCAGCTTAAGCAGGGCGGCTGAAGCTTTCTTT
-,13,-,TRBV7-9,TRBJ2-2,CASSLEGYAELFF,TGTGCCAGCAGCTTAGAGGGGTACGCGGAGCTGTTTTTT
few,14,TRBD2,TRBV7-2,TRBJ2-5,CASSRPGGRETQYF,TGTGCCAGCAGTCGTCCGGGGGGGCGAGAGACCCAGTACTTC
many,9,-,TRBV7-2,TRBJ1-1,CASSREAFF,TGTGCCAGCAGCAGAGAAGCTTTCTTT
many,15,-,TRBV6-5,TRBJ2-3,CASSYYLGSTDTQYF,TGTGCCAGCAGTTACTATTTAGGAAGCACAGATACGCAGTATTTT
-,15,TRBD1,TRBV5-1,TRBJ1-1,CASTGTGTGNTEAFF,TGCGCCAGCACCGGGACCGGGACAGGTAACACTGAAGCTTTCTTT
-,11,-,TRBV19,TRBJ1-2,CASSILGGYTF,TGTGCCAGTAGTATCCTTGGTGGCTACACCTTC
many,13,-,TRBV3-1,TRBJ1-2,CASSQGVAGFYTF,TGTGCCAGCAGCCAAGGGGTAGCGGGGTTCTACACCTTC
many,13,-,TRBV6-5,TRBJ1-1,CASSYSIGSTPPF,TGTGCCAGCAGTTATTCCATCGGCAGCACCCCGCCCTTT
few,14,TRBD2,TRBV6-1,TRBJ2-7,CASSGLAGFYEQYF,TGTGCCAGCAGTGGACTAGCGGGTTTCTACGAGCAGTACTTC
-,15,-,TRBV20-1,TRBJ2-1,CSAEPTGISYNEQFF,TGCAGTGCCGAGCCAACAGGCATCTCCTACAATGAGCAGTTCTTC
many,15,-,TRBV4-1,TRBJ2-1,CASSQDRRGRNEQFF,TGCGCCAGCAGCCAAGATCGGCGGGGGCGGAATGAGCAGTTCTTC
many,16,-,TRBV7-2,TRBJ1-1,CASSPQDLGANTEAFF,TGTGCCAGCAGCCCCCAGGACCTGGGCGCGAACACTGAAGCTTTCTTT
many,17,TRBD2,TRBV6-5,TRBJ2-7,CASSYGDSSGGKYEQYF,TGTGCCAGCAGTTACGGAGACTCTAGCGGGGGGAAGTACGAGCAGTACTTC